This T cell receptor (beta chain) is from a study of blood T cell repertoires in COVID-19. Study summary: Both acute and convalescent COVID-19 samples were obtained from the United States, Italy and Spain. Nucleic acid was either cDNA or gDNA, and it came from T cells, B-cell-depleted T cells, or PBMCs.

Seattle participants joined during active infection and were tracked over time. Clones were read by immunoSEQ multiplex PCR, and TCRdb kept only the in-frame ones, dropping some. The sample holds roughly 350,000 clones, 85% to 90% seen once. V shed 6 bases and J shed 1 base, with 12 bases lying between them. The CDR3 is 14 amino acids. Germline lookup yields CDR1 MNHEY and CDR2 SVGAGI. The gene calls are TRBV6-5 and TRBJ1-2, with no clear D. This clonotype originated in a woman aged 50 to 60 with COVID-19, enrolled during active disease. Sample: peripheral blood. The CDR3 here is CASRISRRNYGYTF. DNA for the CDR3: TGTGCCAGCAGAATATCGAGGCGTAACTATGGCTACACCTTC.